These T cell receptor beta chains were read from a single sample in a study of OX40 agonist ivuxolimab in advanced cancers. Repertoires were generated with immunoSEQ multiplex PCR, while TCRdb's copy carries only in-frame clones and drops some. This table has approximately 77,000 clones, about nine tenths appearing once. The sample consisted of CD4+ or CD8+ T cells sorted from blood, taken in a trial of the OX40 agonist ivuxolimab. Source of these receptors: an adult with an advanced solid tumor such as melanoma, head and neck, liver or kidney cancer. Each CDR3 is given with its conserved first and last residue. The D gene is left open where the match is weak. The size entry is marked missing in some rows and otherwise reads once, few, many or a size class.

TRBV7-2,NA,NA,TRBJ2-7,CASSLASGDEQYF,TGTGCCAGCAGCTTAGCATCCGGGGACGAGCAGTACTTC
TRBV5-1,once,NA,TRBJ1-1,CASSLAENTEAFF,TGCGCCAGCAGCTTGGCGGAAAACACTGAAGCTTTCTTT
TRBV19,NA,TRBD1,TRBJ1-1,CASSPQGASRTPFF,TGTGCCAGTAGTCCGCAGGGGGCGTCTAGGACCCCTTTCTTT
TRBV7-3,NA,TRBD1,TRBJ2-4,CASSLGQGLGGHQYF,TGTGCCAGCAGCCTGGGACAGGGTTTGGGTGGGCATCAGTACTTC
TRBV11-2,once,TRBD1,TRBJ2-1,CASSLNAGGYNEQFF,TGTGCCAGCAGCTTGAATGCAGGGGGTTACAATGAGCAGTTCTTC
TRBV27,NA,NA,TRBJ1-2,CATCQRAGDYGYTF,TGTGCCACCTGCCAAAGGGCAGGGGATTATGGCTACACCTTC
TRBV2,many,NA,TRBJ1-6,CASSEALQGSGFPLHF,TGTGCCAGCAGTGAAGCGCTTCAAGGATCGGGGTTCCCCCTCCACTTT
TRBV7-2,NA,NA,TRBJ1-2,CASSLGTDYGYTF,TGTGCCAGCAGCTTAGGGACAGACTATGGCTACACCTTC
TRBV21-1,NA,NA,TRBJ1-2,CASRWRNAAENYGYTF,TGTGCCAGCCGATGGAGGAACGCGGCAGAAAACTATGGCTACACCTTC
TRBV6-5,few,NA,TRBJ1-3,CASRSRGGSGNTIYF,TGTGCCAGCAGGAGCAGGGGAGGCTCTGGAAACACCATATATTTT
TRBV6-5,NA,NA,TRBJ2-5,CASSYDGGETQYF,TGTGCCAGCAGTTATGACGGGGGAGAGACCCAGTACTTC
TRBV6-5,NA,NA,TRBJ1-1,CASTSGVRNTEAFF,TGTGCCAGCACCTCAGGGGTACGGAACACTGAAGCTTTCTTT
TRBV18,NA,NA,TRBJ1-1,CASSPQSGRTEAFF,TGTGCCAGCTCACCACAATCAGGGAGGACTGAAGCTTTCTTT
TRBV19,NA,NA,TRBJ2-1,CASRGPRGGDEQFF,TGTGCCAGTAGGGGCCCGAGGGGGGGCGATGAGCAGTTCTTC
TRBV4-1,NA,TRBD1,TRBJ1-2,CASSQVQGVNYGYTF,TGCGCCAGCAGCCAAGTGCAGGGGGTAAACTATGGCTACACCTTC
TRBV19,NA,NA,TRBJ1-1,CAVKGGGTEAFF,TGTGCTGTAAAGGGAGGGGGCACTGAAGCTTTCTTT
TRBV28,NA,TRBD2,TRBJ2-1,CASSPRLAAYNEQFF,TGTGCCAGCAGCCCCCGACTAGCGGCATACAATGAGCAGTTCTTC
TRBV28,NA,NA,TRBJ1-5,CASSSPGWGALQPQHF,TGTGCCAGCAGCTCTCCCGGTTGGGGGGCACTTCAGCCCCAGCATTTT
TRBV5-1,NA,NA,TRBJ2-2,CASSLRNTGELFF,TGCGCCAGCAGCTTGAGAAACACCGGGGAGCTGTTTTTT
TRBV19,NA,NA,TRBJ2-5,CASSILGGETQYF,TGTGCCAGTAGTATTCTGGGGGGTGAGACCCAGTACTTC
TRBV11-3,NA,TRBD2,TRBJ2-1,CASSSLAVAGGPGGEQFF,TGTGCCAGCAGCTCCCTTGCGGTAGCGGGAGGGCCTGGGGGTGAGCAGTTCTTC
TRBV10-2,NA,NA,TRBJ2-7,CASSESGRNPYEQYF,TGCGCCAGCAGTGAGTCGGGTAGGAACCCCTACGAGCAGTACTTC
TRBV5-1,NA,NA,TRBJ2-5,CASRGQETQYF,TGCGCCAGCAGGGGGCAAGAGACCCAGTACTTC
TRBV5-5,NA,NA,TRBJ1-2,CASSLNPGTGYGYTF,TGTGCCAGCAGCTTAAATCCAGGGACCGGCTATGGCTACACCTTC
TRBV28,few,TRBD1,TRBJ1-6,CASSFSTGQGLNSPLHF,TGTGCCAGCAGTTTTTCGACTGGACAGGGGCTCAATTCACCCCTCCACTTT
TRBV6-6,NA,NA,TRBJ2-7,CASSYQAGRDEQYF,TGTGCCAGCAGTTACCAGGCAGGGAGAGACGAGCAGTACTTC
TRBV19,few,NA,TRBJ1-1,CASSPAPNTEAFF,TGTGCCAGTAGCCCTGCCCCGAACACTGAAGCTTTCTTT
TRBV6-5,NA,TRBD1,TRBJ2-3,CATRGQGGSTDTQYF,TGTGCCACCCGCGGACAGGGCGGGAGCACAGATACGCAGTATTTT
TRBV7-2,NA,NA,TRBJ2-1,CASSPGGAGVRGNEQFF,TGTGCCAGCAGCCCTGGGGGGGCGGGAGTTAGGGGCAATGAGCAGTTCTTC
TRBV18,NA,NA,TRBJ1-2,CASSPQEKTPFGYTF,TGTGCCAGCTCACCACAGGAAAAAACCCCCTTTGGCTACACCTTC
TRBV7-9,NA,NA,TRBJ1-4,CASNGRPYEKLFF,TGTGCCAGCAACGGGAGACCCTATGAAAAACTGTTTTTT
TRBV19,NA,NA,TRBJ1-4,CASGHGRVGEKLFF,TGTGCCAGCGGCCATGGGAGGGTAGGAGAAAAACTGTTTTTT
TRBV11-3,once,NA,TRBJ2-5,CASSLSRAPGTQYF,TGTGCCAGCAGCTTGTCCCGGGCCCCCGGGACCCAGTACTTC
TRBV7-6,NA,TRBD2,TRBJ2-3,CASSSGLAGQDTQYF,TGTGCCAGCAGCTCCGGACTAGCGGGGCAAGATACGCAGTATTTT
TRBV27,NA,TRBD2,TRBJ2-1,CASRPTSGSGEQFF,TGTGCCAGCAGACCGACTAGCGGGAGCGGAGAGCAGTTCTTC
TRBV19,NA,TRBD1,TRBJ1-1,CASSISQGGEAFF,TGTGCCAGTAGTATCTCCCAGGGGGGCGAAGCTTTCTTT
TRBV11-3,NA,NA,TRBJ2-3,CASSLVALTDTQYF,TGTGCCAGCAGCTTAGTTGCCCTCACAGATACGCAGTATTTT
TRBV25-1,few,TRBD2,TRBJ2-2,CASSDSGRPRTGELFF,TGTGCCAGCAGTGATAGCGGGAGGCCGAGAACCGGGGAGCTGTTTTTT
TRBV7-3,NA,NA,TRBJ1-1,CASSRRGRTIEAFF,TGTGCCAGCAGCCGTCGGGGGCGGACAATTGAAGCTTTCTTT
TRBV18,NA,NA,TRBJ2-2,CASSPGRNTGELFF,TGTGCCAGCTCACCGGGACGAAACACCGGGGAGCTGTTTTTT
TRBV28,NA,NA,TRBJ2-5,CASSPAGRGDETQYF,TGTGCCAGCAGTCCGGCGGGGCGGGGTGACGAGACCCAGTACTTC
TRBV7-2,once,NA,TRBJ2-1,CASSRHLMGQFF,TGTGCCAGCAGCAGACACCTCATGGGGCAGTTCTTC